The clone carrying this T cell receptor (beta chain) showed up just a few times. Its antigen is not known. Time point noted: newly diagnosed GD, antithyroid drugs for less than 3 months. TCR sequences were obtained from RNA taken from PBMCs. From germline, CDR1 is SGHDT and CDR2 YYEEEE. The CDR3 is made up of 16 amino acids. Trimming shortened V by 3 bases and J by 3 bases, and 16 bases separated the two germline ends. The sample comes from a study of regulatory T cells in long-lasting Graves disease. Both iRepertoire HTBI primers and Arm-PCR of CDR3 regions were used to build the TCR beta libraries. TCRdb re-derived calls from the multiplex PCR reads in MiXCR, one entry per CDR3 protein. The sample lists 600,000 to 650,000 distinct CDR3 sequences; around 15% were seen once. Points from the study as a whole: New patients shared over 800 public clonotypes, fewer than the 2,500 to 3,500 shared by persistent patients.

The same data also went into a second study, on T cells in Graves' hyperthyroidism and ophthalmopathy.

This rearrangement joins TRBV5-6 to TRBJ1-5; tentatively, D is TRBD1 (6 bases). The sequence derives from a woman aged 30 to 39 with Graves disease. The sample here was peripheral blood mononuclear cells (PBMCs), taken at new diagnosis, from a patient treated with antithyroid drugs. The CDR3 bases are TGTGCCAGCAGCTCCAAAGGGAGACAGGACAATCAGCCCCAGCATTTT. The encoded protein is CASSSKGRQDNQPQHF.